This passage covers 2 T cell receptor beta chains from one sample sequenced in a study of blood T cell repertoires in COVID-19. The repertoire was sequenced with immunoSEQ multiplex PCR; TCRdb's copy has only in-frame clones and lacks some. The sample contains 150,000 to 160,000 clones, 60% to 85% of which appear only once. Material: peripheral blood. All receptors derive from a man aged 80 or over with acute or convalescent COVID-19.

The chain couples TRBV19 to TRBJ2-1, with 7 bases lining up with TRBD1. Trimming took 6 bases from V and 9 from J; bases not matched to a gene: 14. Germline CDR1 LNHDA, CDR2 SQIVND (reference sequence). The CDR3 is 15 amino acids. The CDR3 DNA follows: TGTGCCAGTAGGCTCGGAACAGGGGTTCGTAGTGAGCAGTTCTTC. The encoded protein is CASRLGTGVRSEQFF.

V gene TRBV19 combines with J gene TRBJ1-5; TRBD1 is a possible D gene (6 bases). V gave up 10 bases and J gave up 8 bases, with 15 bases separating them. CDR3 size: 12 residues. Germline V lookup: CDR1 LNHDA, CDR2 SQIVND (reference sequence). The CDR3 bases are TGTGCCACTAAACAGGGCTTGGAGCCCCAGCATTTT. Amino acids: CATKQGLEPQHF.